Listed below are T cell receptor beta chains from one sample, sequenced in a study of TIL therapy for anti-PD-1-resistant metastatic lung cancer. Profiled with immunoSEQ multiplex PCR; TCRdb holds only in-frame clones, not every one. The data show more than 50,000 clones, 87% seen once. Sample: blood, taken at baseline. Receptors originate from a person aged 25 to 85 with non-small cell lung cancer. The CDR3 runs from the conserved cysteine through the conserved F or W. The order of the fields is D gene, V gene, J gene, clone size, CDR3 protein, CDR3 DNA. The D gene is left open where the match is weak. Only part of the rows carry a size: once, few, many, or a class if the clone is expanded.

NA	TRBV6-1	TRBJ2-7	NA	CASSDRDLLGYEQYF	TGTGCCAGCAGTGACAGGGACCTCCTTGGCTACGAGCAGTACTTC
NA	TRBV27	TRBJ2-1	NA	CATRRGSTAPHNEQFF	TGTGCCACCCGGCGGGGTTCAACGGCCCCCCACAATGAGCAGTTCTTC
TRBD2	TRBV27	TRBJ2-7	NA	CASSFRLAGQSSYEQYF	TGTGCCAGCAGTTTCAGACTAGCGGGGCAGAGCTCCTACGAGCAGTACTTC
NA	TRBV27	TRBJ1-2	NA	CASGAMKGGGYTF	TGTGCCAGCGGCGCCATGAAGGGCGGTGGCTACACCTTC
NA	TRBV5-1	TRBJ2-1	NA	CASSLGGAQYEQFF	TGCGCCAGCAGCTTGGGGGGTGCCCAGTATGAGCAGTTCTTC
TRBD1	TRBV2	TRBJ1-1	NA	CASSEAFQGAGTLSLLNTEAFF	TGTGCCAGCAGTGAAGCGTTCCAGGGGGCGGGGACCCTTTCTCTTCTGAACACTGAAGCTTTCTTT
NA	TRBV28	TRBJ1-4	once	CAGQGSNEKLFF	TGTGCCGGTCAGGGGTCTAATGAAAAACTGTTTTTT
TRBD1	TRBV28	TRBJ2-1	NA	CASSPGTGRGEQFF	TGTGCCAGCAGTCCCGGGACAGGGAGGGGTGAGCAGTTCTTC
NA	TRBV7-2	TRBJ2-7	NA	CASSVRDTRSYEQYF	TGTGCCAGCAGCGTCCGGGACACCCGATCCTACGAGCAGTACTTC
NA	TRBV11-2	TRBJ2-3	NA	CASSLDWRLGDTQYF	TGTGCCAGCAGCTTAGATTGGAGGCTAGGAGATACGCAGTATTTT
NA	TRBV7-3	TRBJ1-1	NA	CASSFSVQGRTFF	TGTGCCAGCAGCTTCTCGGTTCAGGGGAGGACTTTCTTT
NA	TRBV2	TRBJ1-5	NA	CASISGRRGNQPQHF	TGTGCCAGCATAAGCGGCCGGAGAGGGAATCAGCCCCAGCATTTT
NA	TRBV11-3	TRBJ2-2	NA	CASSLEGENTGELFF	TGTGCCAGCAGCTTAGAAGGGGAAAACACCGGGGAGCTGTTTTTT
NA	TRBV6-5	TRBJ2-2	once	CASHRAPNTGELFF	TGTGCCAGCCACCGGGCCCCGAACACCGGGGAGCTGTTTTTT
TRBD2	TRBV5-1	TRBJ2-3	NA	CASSLIASGSVTDTQYF	TGCGCCAGCAGCTTGATAGCTAGCGGGAGTGTGACAGATACGCAGTATTTT
TRBD1	TRBV15	TRBJ2-1	NA	CATSSDRGEQFF	TGTGCCACCAGCAGCGACAGGGGGGAGCAGTTCTTC
NA	TRBV7-9	TRBJ1-1	NA	CASSLVSGGKAFF	TGTGCCAGCAGCTTAGTCTCAGGAGGCAAAGCTTTCTTT
NA	TRBV11-2	TRBJ1-5	NA	CASSQGLGGQPQHF	TGTGCCAGCAGCCAAGGACTCGGCGGGCAGCCCCAGCATTTT
NA	TRBV6-6	TRBJ1-1	NA	CASSYTAAGKTEAFF	TGTGCCAGCAGTTACACAGCAGCAGGGAAAACTGAAGCTTTCTTT
TRBD2	TRBV28	TRBJ2-1	NA	CASSSGTMAYNEQFF	TGTGCCAGCAGTTCAGGGACTATGGCTTACAATGAGCAGTTCTTC
TRBD2	TRBV2	TRBJ2-1	NA	CASSDSGGEYNEQFF	TGTGCCAGCAGCGATAGCGGGGGGGAGTACAATGAGCAGTTCTTC
NA	TRBV9	TRBJ1-6	NA	CASSVVGGNSPLHF	TGTGCCAGCAGCGTAGTTGGGGGAAATTCACCCCTCCACTTT
TRBD2	TRBV2	TRBJ2-7	once	CAILAGNSGTYEQYF	TGTGCCATCCTAGCGGGGAACAGCGGAACCTACGAGCAGTACTTC
NA	TRBV19	TRBJ1-5	once	CASSSGTTGQPQHF	TGTGCCAGTAGTAGCGGAACGACGGGGCAGCCCCAGCATTTT
TRBD1	TRBV4-1	TRBJ2-7	NA	CASSNDREYEQYF	TGCGCCAGCAGCAATGACAGGGAATACGAGCAGTACTTC
NA	TRBV4-2	TRBJ2-3	NA	CASSQVREGADTQYF	TGTGCCAGCAGCCAAGTCCGTGAGGGGGCAGATACGCAGTATTTT
NA	TRBV6-5	TRBJ2-7	NA	CASTRTGIESYEQYF	TGTGCCAGCACCCGAACAGGGATCGAATCCTACGAGCAGTACTTC
TRBD2	TRBV13	TRBJ2-7	NA	CASSLRGTSGSQDYEQYF	TGTGCCAGCAGCCTTAGAGGGACTAGCGGGAGCCAAGATTACGAGCAGTACTTC
TRBD1	TRBV23-1	TRBJ1-5	NA	CASSFLLDGDRGPDQPQHF	TGCGCCAGCAGTTTCCTCCTAGACGGGGACAGGGGGCCAGATCAGCCCCAGCATTTT
NA	TRBV19	TRBJ2-7	NA	CASSIAGRHGYEQYF	TGTGCCAGTAGTATAGCGGGACGGCACGGGTACGAGCAGTACTTC
NA	TRBV19	TRBJ2-7	NA	CASSIATGGGNYEQYF	TGTGCCAGTAGTATCGCCACGGGCGGAGGAAACTACGAGCAGTACTTC
NA	TRBV4-1	TRBJ2-1	few	CASSQEGGRASEEQFF	TGCGCCAGCAGCCAAGAAGGGGGGAGGGCGTCAGAGGAGCAGTTCTTC
NA	TRBV19	TRBJ1-5	NA	CASSRRGSNQPQHF	TGTGCCAGTAGTAGGAGGGGAAGCAATCAGCCCCAGCATTTT
NA	TRBV6-2/TRBV6-3	TRBJ2-5	NA	CASSYLGSQETQYF	TGTGCCAGCAGTTACCTGGGTTCCCAAGAGACCCAGTACTTC
NA	TRBV10-3	TRBJ2-7	once	CAISDPGAGPEQYF	TGTGCCATCAGTGATCCAGGGGCGGGCCCCGAGCAGTACTTC
TRBD1	TRBV4-1	TRBJ2-7	NA	CASSHGQGGEQYF	TGCGCCAGCAGCCACGGACAGGGGGGCGAGCAGTACTTC
NA	TRBV5-6	TRBJ1-5	NA	CASSFSNQPQHF	TGTGCCAGCAGCTTCAGCAATCAGCCCCAGCATTTT
TRBD2	TRBV4-1	TRBJ2-3	NA	CASSHRSSGTMADTQYF	TGCGCCAGCAGCCATAGAAGTAGCGGGACGATGGCAGATACGCAGTATTTT
NA	TRBV27	TRBJ2-7	NA	CATSGFQTYEQYF	TGTGCCACCTCGGGCTTTCAAACCTACGAGCAGTACTTC
TRBD2	TRBV5-4	TRBJ2-5	once	CASSMAGLAGQETQYF	TGTGCCAGCAGCATGGCGGGACTAGCGGGACAAGAGACCCAGTACTTC
NA	TRBV19	TRBJ1-5	NA	CASSEQDSQPQHF	TGTGCCAGTAGTGAACAGGATAGCCAGCCCCAGCATTTT
NA	TRBV15	TRBJ1-4	NA	CATSRVGHPGNEKLFF	TGTGCCACCAGCAGAGTGGGCCACCCAGGGAATGAAAAACTGTTTTTT
NA	TRBV2	TRBJ2-7	NA	CASSTTMTGYEQYF	TGTGCCAGCAGTACCACTATGACAGGCTACGAGCAGTACTTC
NA	TRBV6-5	TRBJ2-7	NA	CASSHGTVVNEQYF	TGTGCCAGCAGCCATGGGACGGTGGTTAACGAGCAGTACTTC
TRBD1	TRBV6-4	TRBJ2-2	NA	CASSPIQGAGPGELFF	TGTGCCAGCAGCCCGATACAGGGGGCCGGGCCCGGGGAGCTGTTTTTT
NA	TRBV3-1/TRBV3-2	TRBJ1-5	few	CASSQRSNQPQHF	TGTGCCAGCAGCCAACGAAGCAATCAGCCCCAGCATTTT
NA	TRBV6-6	TRBJ2-2	NA	CASSPLPKDPVGGELFF	TGTGCCAGCAGTCCCCTTCCGAAGGACCCGGTGGGGGGGGAGCTGTTTTTT
NA	TRBV6-1	TRBJ1-5	once	CASSESRSNQPQHF	TGTGCCAGCAGTGAGAGCCGCAGTAATCAGCCCCAGCATTTT
NA	TRBV5-1	TRBJ1-6	NA	CASSLEGAQISPLHF	TGCGCCAGCAGCTTGGAAGGGGCACAGATCTCACCCCTCCACTTT
NA	TRBV30	TRBJ1-3	few	CAWTGYSGNTIYF	TGTGCCTGGACCGGGTACTCCGGAAACACCATATATTTT